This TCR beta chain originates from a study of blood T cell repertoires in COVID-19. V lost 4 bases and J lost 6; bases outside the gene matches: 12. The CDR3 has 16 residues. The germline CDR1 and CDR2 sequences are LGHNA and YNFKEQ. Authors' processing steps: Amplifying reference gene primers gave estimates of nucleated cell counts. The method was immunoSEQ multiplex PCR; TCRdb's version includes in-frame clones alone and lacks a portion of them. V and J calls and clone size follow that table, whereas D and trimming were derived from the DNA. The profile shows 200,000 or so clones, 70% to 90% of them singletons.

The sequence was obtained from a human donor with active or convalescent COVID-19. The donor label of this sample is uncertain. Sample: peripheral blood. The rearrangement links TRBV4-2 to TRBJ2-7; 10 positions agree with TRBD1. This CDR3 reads CASSPAFGTGEGEQYF. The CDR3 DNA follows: TGTGCCAGCAGCCCTGCGTTCGGGACAGGGGAAGGCGAGCAGTACTTC.